These 13 T cell receptor beta chains were all obtained from the same sample, sequenced in a study of blood T cell repertoires in COVID-19. The protocol was immunoSEQ multiplex PCR, while the TCRdb copy is restricted to in-frame clones and leaves out a portion. The sample contains approximately 160,000 clones, approximately 93% of which appear only once. The sample taken for sequencing was peripheral blood. The receptors derive from a woman aged 60-75 years with COVID-19, enrolled during active disease.

The chain couples TRBV7-8 to TRBJ2-7; 10 bases are shared with TRBD2. This CDR3 region has 14 residues. CDR1 SGHVS and CDR2 FQNEAQ come from the germline V gene. V shed 8 bases, J shed 4 bases, and the junction held 8 bases outside the gene matches. This chain's CDR3 is CASGSGGRTYEQYF. The CDR3 DNA is TGTGCCAGCGGTAGCGGGGGGAGGACTTACGAGCAGTACTTC. Full variable domain (rest looked up from reference TRBV7-8 and TRBJ2-7): GAGVSQSPRYKVAKRGQDVALRCDPISGHVSLFWYQQALGQGPEFLTYFQNEAQLDKSGLPSDRFFAERPEGSVSTLKIQRTQQEDSAVYLCASGSGGRTYEQYFGPGTRLTVT.

The CDR3 DNA is TGCAGCGTAAACTGGAGACTCCTAAACTATGGCTACACCTTC. The encoded protein is CSVNWRLLNYGYTF. The rearrangement links TRBV29-1 to TRBJ1-2, with D unclear. Germline assignment: CDR1 SQVTM and CDR2 ANQGSEA. The CDR3 covers 14 residues. V was shortened by 6 bases and J by 2 bases, with 16 bases between the two germline ends.

The chain uses TRBV18 and TRBJ2-1, with 10 bases lining up with TRBD2. The CDR3 is 17 amino acids. Germline V gene data show CDR1 as KGHSH and CDR2 as LQKENI. J lost 0 bases, V lost 2 bases, and 4 bases had no gene match. The CDR3 nucleotides are TGTGCCAGCTCACCAACTAGCGGGGTTCTCTCCTACAATGAGCAGTTCTTC. Its protein is CASSPTSGVLSYNEQFF.

J is TRBJ1-1 and V is TRBV10-3; D is uncertain. Per germline, CDR1 ENHRY and CDR2 SYGVKD. The CDR3 totals 14 residues. Trimming took 5 bases from V and 6 from J, leaving 16 bases between them. The DNA of the CDR3 is TGTGCCATCAGTCTGCTCAGCGCCGGTGCTGAAGCTTTCTTT. The encoded protein is CAISLLSAGAEAFF.

The chain uses TRBV5-1 and TRBJ2-5, with D possibly matching TRBD1 (5 bases). Trimming cost V 5 bases and J 5 bases, with 16 bases left between them. Germline V gene sequence: CDR1 SGHRS, CDR2 YFSETQ. The CDR3 spans 14 residues. CDR3 DNA: TGCGCCAGCAGTACACACCAGGGAAGGGAGACCCAGTACTTC. Residues: CASSTHQGRETQYF. Drawing the rest from reference TRBV5-1 and TRBJ2-5, the complete variable domain is KAGVTQTPRYLIKTRGQQVTLSCSPISGHRSVSWYQQTPGQGLQFLFEYFSETQRNKGNFPGRFSGRQFSNSRSEMNVSTLELGDSALYLCASSTHQGRETQYFGPGTRLLVL.

This sequence joins TRBV19 and TRBJ1-5, with 9 bases identical to TRBD1. The junction had 3 bases not matched to a gene; V was cut back by 2 bases and J by 1 base. Germline V gene data show CDR1 as LNHDA and CDR2 as SQIVND (reference sequence). This CDR3 is built from 16 residues. In DNA form, the CDR3 reads TGTGCCAGTAGTATAAGGACAGGGGCAAGCAATCAGCCCCAGCATTTT. Residues: CASSIRTGASNQPQHF.

V gene TRBV7-2 combines with J gene TRBJ2-2; TRBD2 might be the D (5 bases). V lost 2 bases to trimming and J lost 1 base, with 5 bases between them. The CDR3 contains 14 residues. CDR1 is SGHTA and CDR2 is FQGNSA in the germline V gene. Written as DNA, the CDR3 is TGTGCCAGCAGCTTACGGGGGAACACCGGGGAGCTGTTTTTT. It codes for CASSLRGNTGELFF.

This clone was detected once. The V call is TRBV5-5, the J call TRBJ1-2; the D gene is possibly TRBD1 (5 bases). Per the germline V gene, CDR1 is SGHKS and CDR2 is YYEKEE (reference sequence). The CDR3 has 14 amino acids. V shed 3 bases and J shed 5 bases, with 14 bases lying between them. CDR3 DNA: TGTGCCAGCAGCTCATACGGGACTTCATATGGCTACACCTTC. Amino acid sequence: CASSSYGTSYGYTF. Together with reference TRBV5-5 and TRBJ1-2, the CDR3 gives the full variable domain: DAGVTQSPTHLIKTRGQQVTLRCSPISGHKSVSWYQQVLGQGPQFIFQYYEKEERGRGNFPDRFSARQFPNYSSELNVNALLLGDSALYLCASSSYGTSYGYTFGSGTRLTVV.

The chain recombines TRBV16 with TRBJ2-1, with 9 bases aligning to TRBD2. Looked up from germline, CDR1 is KGHSY and CDR2 is FQNENV. The CDR3 contains 15 residues. Unmatched junction bases numbered 5, after V lost 3 bases and J lost 5 bases. CDR3 DNA: TGTGCCAGCAGCCACCTCACTAGCGGGCACAATGAGCAGTTCTTC. Translating it yields CASSHLTSGHNEQFF.

This rearrangement joins TRBV6-5 to TRBJ1-3; the match to TRBD1 covers 7 bases. With V trimmed by 9 bases and J by 2 bases, 7 bases remained unmatched. The CDR3 length is 14 residues. Per the germline V gene, CDR1 is MNHEY and CDR2 is SVGAGI. Here the CDR3 reads CASGTGTAGNTIYF. CDR3 DNA: TGTGCCAGTGGAACCGGGACAGCTGGAAACACCATATATTTT.

V usage is TRBV27 and J usage is TRBJ1-6; 7 bases align to TRBD1. Germline V gene data show CDR1 as MNHEY and CDR2 as SMNVEV (reference sequence). The CDR3 runs 15 residues. The trim removed 5 bases at V and 8 bases at J, leaving 9 bases unmatched. CDR3 loop: CASSEGQWGYSPLHF. CDR3 bases: TGTGCCAGCAGTGAGGGACAGTGGGGATATTCACCCCTCCACTTT.

The chain employs TRBV7-6 and TRBJ2-6; no definite D call. Germline V gene data show CDR1 as SGHVS and CDR2 as FNYEAQ. This CDR3 is 17 amino acids long. V lost 5 bases and J lost 2, with 16 bases in between. The CDR3 DNA is TGTGCCAGCAGCCCGTCGGCAGGTACCGCTGGGGCCAACGTCCTGACTTTC. As protein: CASSPSAGTAGANVLTF.

In its sample, this clone was seen once. The chain carries TRBV9 and TRBJ1-1, with 9 bases lining up with TRBD1. In germline, CDR1 is SGDLS, CDR2 YYNGEE. J gave up 6 bases and V 4 bases, and 7 bases lay outside the gene matches. The CDR3 length is 14 residues. The CDR3 nucleotides are TGTGCCAGCAGCTCCGGGACAGGGAAGGCTGAAGCTTTCTTT. Its protein product is CASSSGTGKAEAFF.